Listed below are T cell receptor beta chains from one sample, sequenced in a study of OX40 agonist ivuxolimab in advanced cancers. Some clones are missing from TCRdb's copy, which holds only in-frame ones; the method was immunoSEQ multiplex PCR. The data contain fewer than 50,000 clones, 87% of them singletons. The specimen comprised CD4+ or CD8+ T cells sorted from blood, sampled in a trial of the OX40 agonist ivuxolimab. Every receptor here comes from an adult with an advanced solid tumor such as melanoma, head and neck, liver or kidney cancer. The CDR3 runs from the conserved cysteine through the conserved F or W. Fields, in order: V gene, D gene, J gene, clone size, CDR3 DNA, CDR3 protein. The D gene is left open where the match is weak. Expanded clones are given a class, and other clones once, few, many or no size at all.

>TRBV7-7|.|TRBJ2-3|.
TGTGCCAGCAGCCCGGACCTAAGGGGAGATACGCAGTATTTT
CASSPDLRGDTQYF
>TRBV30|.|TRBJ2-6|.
TGTGCCTGGAAAAGGGGACCGCGCTCCGGGGCCAACGTCCTGACTTTC
CAWKRGPRSGANVLTF
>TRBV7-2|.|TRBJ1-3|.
TGTGCCAGCAGCTTAGAGACTGGTGTTGGAAACACCATATATTTT
CASSLETGVGNTIYF
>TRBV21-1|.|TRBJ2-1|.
TGTGCCAGCAGCAAAGGGGAAACTAGCGGTGGAGGGGCTAAGGAGCAGTTCTTC
CASSKGETSGGGAKEQFF
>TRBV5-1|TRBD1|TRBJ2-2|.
TGCGCCAGCAGCCGGACAGGAAACACCGGGGAGCTGTTTTTT
CASSRTGNTGELFF
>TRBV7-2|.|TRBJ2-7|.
TGTGCCAGCAGCCGGAGCTCCTACGAGCAGTACTTC
CASSRSSYEQYF
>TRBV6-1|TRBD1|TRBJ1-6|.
TGTGCCAGCAGTGTGGACAGGGGGCCTTCACCCCTCCACTTT
CASSVDRGPSPLHF
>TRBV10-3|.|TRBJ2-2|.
TGTGCCATCAGTGGTCAGACGGGTGGCACCGGGGAGCTGTTTTTT
CAISGQTGGTGELFF
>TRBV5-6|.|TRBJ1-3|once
TGTGCCAGCAGCTCGGGACGGGGAGGTGGAAACACCATATATTTT
CASSSGRGGGNTIYF
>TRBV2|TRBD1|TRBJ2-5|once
TGTGCCAGCAGAGGCCTGGGACAGGGAGAGACCCAGTACTTC
CASRGLGQGETQYF
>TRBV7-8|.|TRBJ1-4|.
TGTGCCAGCAGCTTACGGTGGGCGGCTAATGAAAAACTGTTTTTT
CASSLRWAANEKLFF
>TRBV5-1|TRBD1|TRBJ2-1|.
TGCGCCAGCAGCATCAACAGGGGCCTCTACAATGAGCAGTTCTTC
CASSINRGLYNEQFF
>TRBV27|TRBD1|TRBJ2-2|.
TGTGCCAGCAGTTGGGACAGGGGGGGAACCGGGGAGCTGTTTTTT
CASSWDRGGTGELFF
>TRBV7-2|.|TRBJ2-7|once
TGTGCCAGCAGCTTATCGGCACTGCCGGACGAGCAGTACTTC
CASSLSALPDEQYF
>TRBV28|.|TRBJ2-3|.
TGTGCCAGCAGTTTATCCCCAGGAATGGGGTCTAGCACAGATACGCAGTATTTT
CASSLSPGMGSSTDTQYF
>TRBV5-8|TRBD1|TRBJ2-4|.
TGTGCCAGCAGCTTCGGGGGGACAGGGAGGAACATTCAGTACTTC
CASSFGGTGRNIQYF
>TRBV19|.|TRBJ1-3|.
TGTGCCAGTAGTATGACTGGGGGCGGCTCTGGAAACACCATATATTTT
CASSMTGGGSGNTIYF
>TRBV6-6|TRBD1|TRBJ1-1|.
TGTGCCAGCACCCGGGACAGGGCGGTTGGGGCTGAAGCTTTCTTT
CASTRDRAVGAEAFF
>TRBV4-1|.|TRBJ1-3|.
TGCGCCAGCAGCCAAGATGGGACGGTTGGGAACACCATATATTTT
CASSQDGTVGNTIYF
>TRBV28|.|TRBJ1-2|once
TGTGCCAGCAGTCGCCGTCGTGGTGGCTACACCTTC
CASSRRRGGYTF
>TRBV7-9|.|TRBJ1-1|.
TGTGCCAGCAGCACTCTCAGGGGCTACCCGGACGAAGCTTTCTTT
CASSTLRGYPDEAFF
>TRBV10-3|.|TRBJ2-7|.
TGTGCCATCAGTGAGTCGGCCTTCTACGAGCAGTACTTC
CAISESAFYEQYF
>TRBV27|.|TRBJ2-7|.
TGTGCCAGCAGTTCCCGGGAGACCTACGAGCAGTACTTC
CASSSRETYEQYF
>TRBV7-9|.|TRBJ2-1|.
TGTGCCAGCAGCATCAGGGATAAAGGCTTTTACAATGAGCAGTTCTTC
CASSIRDKGFYNEQFF
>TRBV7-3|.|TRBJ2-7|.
TGTGCCAGCAGCCCGGCGGAGTCTTACGAGCAGTACTTC
CASSPAESYEQYF
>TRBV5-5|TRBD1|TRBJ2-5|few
TGTGCCAGCAGCGATTGGACAGGCTACCTCCAAGAGACCCAGTACTTC
CASSDWTGYLQETQYF
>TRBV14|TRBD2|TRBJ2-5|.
TGTGCCAGCAGCCAAGGCGGGGGTGGGACCCAGTACTTC
CASSQGGGGTQYF
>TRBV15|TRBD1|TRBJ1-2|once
TGTGCCACCAGCAGCAGGGGGATCGGTGGCTACACCTTC
CATSSRGIGGYTF
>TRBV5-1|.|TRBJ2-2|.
TGCGCCAGCAGCTTCAGACAGATGAACACCGGGGAGCTGTTTTTT
CASSFRQMNTGELFF
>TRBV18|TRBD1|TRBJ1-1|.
TGTGCCAGCTCACCACCGGGACAGGGGGGTACTGAAGCTTTCTTT
CASSPPGQGGTEAFF
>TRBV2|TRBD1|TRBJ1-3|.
TGTGCCAGCGGGGGGCCCGGACAGGGGGCTGGAAACACCATATATTTT
CASGGPGQGAGNTIYF
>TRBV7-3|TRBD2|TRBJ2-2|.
TGTGCCAGCAGCCTAGCAGCGGGGCGCTTATCCGGGGAGCTGTTTTTT
CASSLAAGRLSGELFF
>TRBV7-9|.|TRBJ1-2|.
TGTGCCAGCAGCACCATATCGACACTTAACTATGGCTACACCTTC
CASSTISTLNYGYTF
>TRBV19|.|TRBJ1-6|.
TGTGCCAGTACATTGAAACTTGGGGGGCCACCCCTCCACTTT
CASTLKLGGPPLHF
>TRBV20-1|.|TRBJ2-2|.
TGCAGTGCTGCAGACACCGGGGAGCTGTTTTTT
CSAADTGELFF
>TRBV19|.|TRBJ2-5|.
TGTGCCAGTAATCAGGGGACGGAGACCCAGTACTTC
CASNQGTETQYF
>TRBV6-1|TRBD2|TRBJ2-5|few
TGTGCCAGCAGTGAACTAGCGGGGGGGCAAGAGACCCAGTACTTC
CASSELAGGQETQYF
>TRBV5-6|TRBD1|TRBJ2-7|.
TGTGCCAGCAGCCCCGGGACAGCGGCTAGAGAGCAGTACTTC
CASSPGTAAREQYF
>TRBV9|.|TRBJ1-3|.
TGTGCCAGCAGCGAGGGGCCGGCGGGGGTTTACGTCAGTCCTGGAAACACCATATATTTT
CASSEGPAGVYVSPGNTIYF
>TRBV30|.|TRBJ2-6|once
TGTGCCTGGATAGTCACAGCCAGCTCTGGGGCCAACGTCCTGACTTTC
CAWIVTASSGANVLTF
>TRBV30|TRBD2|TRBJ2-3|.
TGTGCCTGGCGAGCGGGAGGCCCCACAGATACGCAGTATTTT
CAWRAGGPTDTQYF
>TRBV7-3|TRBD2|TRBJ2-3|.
TGTGCCAGCAGCTTAGGTAGCGGGCCAGATACGCAGTATTTT
CASSLGSGPDTQYF
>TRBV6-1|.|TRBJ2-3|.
TGTGCCAGCAGTGCGGGGTTTCTTCAGTATTTT
CASSAGFLQYF
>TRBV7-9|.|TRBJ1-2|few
TGTGCCAGCAGCCACACGGGGTACTATGGCTACACCTTC
CASSHTGYYGYTF
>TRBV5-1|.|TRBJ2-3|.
TGCGCCAGCAGCTTGTCCAGCACAGATACGCAGTATTTT
CASSLSSTDTQYF
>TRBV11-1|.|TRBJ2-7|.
TGTGCCAGCAGCGCCATGACAGGTTCGCCCTACGAGCAGTACTTC
CASSAMTGSPYEQYF
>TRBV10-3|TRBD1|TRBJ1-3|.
TGTGCCATCAGTGGCCGGGACAGGGTTCCTGGAAACACCATATATTTT
CAISGRDRVPGNTIYF
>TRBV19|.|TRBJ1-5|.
TGTGCCAGCTCACGACCCCTTGGGAGCAATCAGCCCCAGCATTTT
CASSRPLGSNQPQHF
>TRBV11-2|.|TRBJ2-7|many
TGTGCCAGCAGCCCCGGGACTTACGAGCAGTACTTC
CASSPGTYEQYF
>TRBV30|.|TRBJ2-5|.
TGTGCCTGGAATTCGGGGATGGAGACCCAGTACTTC
CAWNSGMETQYF
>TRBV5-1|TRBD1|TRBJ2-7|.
TGCGCCAGCAGCACCGGGGACAGTAACTACGAGCAGTACTTC
CASSTGDSNYEQYF
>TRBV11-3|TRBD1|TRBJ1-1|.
TGTGCCAGCAGCTTGGGGGCCCAGGGGGGGAACACTGAAGCTTTCTTT
CASSLGAQGGNTEAFF
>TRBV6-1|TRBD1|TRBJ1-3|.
TGTGCCAGCAGTGAAACCTACAGGGGGTCAGGAAACACCATATATTTT
CASSETYRGSGNTIYF
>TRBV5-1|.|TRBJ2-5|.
TGCGCCAGCAGCTTGGCCCAGACTTTCGGGAGCGAGACCCAGTACTTC
CASSLAQTFGSETQYF
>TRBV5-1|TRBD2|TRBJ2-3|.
TGCGCCAGCAGCTTGGCCGGGGAGGGACCGAACCGGGGGCAGTATTTT
CASSLAGEGPNRGQYF